The 30 T cell receptor beta chains presented below share a single source sample, sequenced in a study of control samples from healthy donors and cancer patients. Using immunoSEQ multiplex PCR, the repertoire was profiled, and TCRdb retains in-frame clones only, with some absent. The repertoire holds about 180,000 clones, around 90% seen once, with 1.4% in the top ten. The sequencing sample was made of blood. The receptors stem from a woman aged 50 to 60 in good health.

J is TRBJ2-2 and V is TRBV5-5, with D possibly being TRBD1 or TRBD2 (5 bases each). Germline V gene data show CDR1 as SGHKS and CDR2 as YYEKEE (reference sequence). Deletions cut 3 bases from V and 11 bases from J, with 14 bases between. The CDR3 is made up of 13 amino acids. CDR3 amino acids: CASSSANGAELFF. In DNA form, the CDR3 reads TGTGCCAGCAGCTCGGCGAACGGGGCTGAGCTGTTTTTT.

The rearrangement links TRBV5-6 to TRBJ2-7; D unresolved. CDR3 size: 15 residues. The V gene's germline CDR1 is SGHDT and CDR2 YYEEEE. V lost 0 bases to trimming and J lost 8 bases, with 18 bases between them. CDR3: CASSLALGQGVQQYF. The CDR3 bases are TGTGCCAGCAGCTTGGCCCTGGGTCAAGGCGTGCAGCAGTACTTC.

This clone was detected only once. The rearrangement joins TRBV6-6 to TRBJ2-7; the match to TRBD1 covers 7 bases. This CDR3 region has 14 residues. V shed 5 bases, J shed 6 bases, and the junction held 10 bases outside the gene matches. Germline V CDR1 and CDR2: MNHNY, SVGAGI (reference sequence). CDR3 nucleotide sequence: TGTGCCAGCAGTAGGGAGACAGGGCTAGTCGAGCAGTACTTC. Translation: CASSRETGLVEQYF.

The chain combines TRBV27 with TRBJ2-7; D gene ambiguous. The germline V gene encodes CDR1 MNHEY and CDR2 SMNVEV (reference sequence). This CDR3 comprises 15 residues. V lost 3 bases to trimming and J lost 1 base, with 13 bases between them. CDR3 sequence (DNA): TGTGCCAGCAGTTTTATAGGTGTTCGGTCCTACGAGCAGTACTTC. Translation gives CASSFIGVRSYEQYF.

V is TRBV10-3 and J is TRBJ2-7; possibly TRBD1 or TRBD2 for D (6 bases each). V gave up 0 bases and J gave up 0 bases, with 9 bases separating them. From germline, CDR1 is ENHRY and CDR2 SYGVKD. This CDR3 contains 15 residues. CDR3 residues: CAISESGGFSYEQYF. For the CDR3, the DNA is TGTGCCATCAGTGAGTCCGGGGGCTTCTCCTACGAGCAGTACTTC.

The CDR3 sequence: CASSQTGDSAPYF. Written as DNA, the CDR3 is TGTGCCAGCAGTCAGACGGGGGACTCGGCTCCGTACTTC. The V gene is TRBV6-5, the J gene TRBJ2-4; possibly TRBD2 for D (6 bases). The CDR3 has 13 amino acids. Germline V gives CDR1 MNHEY, CDR2 SVGAGI. With 5 bases removed from V and 15 bases from J, the gap between germline ends came to 20 bases.

V is TRBV10-3 and J is TRBJ1-2; 8 bases agree with TRBD1. The CDR3 runs to 15 residues. From germline, CDR1 is ENHRY and CDR2 SYGVKD. Trimming took 7 bases from V and 4 from J; bases not matched to a gene: 11. The CDR3 loop is CAITPDRATSYGYTF. CDR3 bases: TGTGCCATCACTCCGGACAGGGCAACCTCCTATGGCTACACCTTC.

The chain is built from TRBV4-3 and TRBJ1-2; D ambiguous. Germline values: CDR1 LGHNA, CDR2 YSLEER. The CDR3 contains 16 residues. Trimming took off 2 bases at V and 4 bases at J, with 17 bases between the two ends. CDR3 loop: CASSQRIRTSGYGYTF. CDR3 bases: TGCGCCAGCAGCCAACGGATACGAACCAGCGGCTATGGCTACACCTTC.

The chain joins TRBV19 to TRBJ2-1; 12 positions agree with TRBD2. J gave up 3 bases and V 7 bases, and 4 bases lay outside the gene matches. Per the germline V gene, CDR1 is LNHDA and CDR2 is SQIVND (reference sequence). CDR3 length: 15 residues. CDR3 bases: TGTGCCAGTAACCCGGGACTAGCGGGCTACAATGAGCAGTTCTTC. Translation gives CASNPGLAGYNEQFF.

The V and J genes are TRBV2 and TRBJ1-5; D is undetermined. This CDR3 contains 14 residues. Germline CDR1 reads SNHLY; CDR2 reads FYNNEI. Trimming took 7 bases from V and 1 from J, leaving 11 bases between them. The DNA of the CDR3 is TGTGCCAGCACCTCGGGGTCGAGCAATCAGCCCCAGCATTTT. Translation: CASTSGSSNQPQHF.

The rearrangement uses TRBV5-1 and TRBJ2-5, with 7 bases lining up with TRBD1. The length of the CDR3 is 16 residues. Germline CDR1 reads SGHRS; CDR2 reads YFSETQ. The V gene end was trimmed by 0 bases and the J gene end by 1 base; junction bases not matched to a gene: 6. CDR3: CASSLGDRQGQETQYF. DNA for the CDR3: TGCGCCAGCAGCTTGGGGGATAGACAGGGCCAAGAGACCCAGTACTTC. Supplemented by reference TRBV5-1 and TRBJ2-5, the full variable domain reads KAGVTQTPRYLIKTRGQQVTLSCSPISGHRSVSWYQQTPGQGLQFLFEYFSETQRNKGNFPGRFSGRQFSNSRSEMNVSTLELGDSALYLCASSLGDRQGQETQYFGPGTRLLVL.

The V call is TRBV28, the J call TRBJ2-5, with D tentatively TRBD2 (6 bases). CDR3 length: 15 amino acids. Deletions cut 1 base from V and 4 bases from J, with 13 bases between. In germline, CDR1 is MDHEN, CDR2 SYDVKM. The DNA for the CDR3 is TGTGCCAGCAGTTTATTTCCCGGGGGTGGAGAGACCCAGTACTTC. This sequence encodes CASSLFPGGGETQYF. Filled out from reference TRBV28 and TRBJ2-5, the complete variable domain reads DVKVTQSSRYLVKRTGEKVFLECVQDMDHENMFWYRQDPGLGLRLIYFSYDVKMKEKGDIPEGYSVSREKKERFSLILESASTNQTSMYLCASSLFPGGGETQYFGPGTRLLVL.

The chain joins TRBV4-2 to TRBJ2-1; TRBD2 agrees at 7 bases. CDR3 size: 17 residues. V was pared by 1 base and J by 6 bases, with 12 bases of the junction left unmatched. In germline, CDR1 is LGHNA, CDR2 YNFKEQ. Here the CDR3 reads CASSQGLGREVRNEQFF. CDR3 coding DNA: TGTGCCAGCAGCCAAGGGTTGGGGAGGGAAGTCCGCAATGAGCAGTTCTTC.

V usage is TRBV18 and J usage is TRBJ2-2; 8 nucleotides line up with TRBD1. The CDR3 sequence is 18 residues long. V lost 2 bases, J lost 1 base, and 9 bases stayed unmatched. In germline, CDR1 is KGHSH, CDR2 LQKENI. Here the CDR3 reads CASSPFLPGTGNTGELFF. The CDR3 coding sequence is TGTGCCAGCTCACCATTTCTCCCAGGGACAGGGAACACCGGGGAGCTGTTTTTT. The full variable domain, with the rest looked up from reference TRBV18 and TRBJ2-2, is NAGVMQNPRHLVRRRGQEARLRCSPMKGHSHVYWYRQLPEEGLKFMVYLQKENIIDESGMPKERFSAEFPKEGPSILRIQQVVRGDSAAYFCASSPFLPGTGNTGELFFGEGSRLTVL.

The chain has TRBV27 and TRBJ1-4; D call uncertain. From germline, CDR1 is MNHEY and CDR2 SMNVEV (reference sequence). V was cut by 6 bases and J by 6 bases, with 11 bases left in between. This CDR3 is 13 amino acids long. Here the CDR3 DNA reads TGTGCCAGCAGGGTCCAGGAGGATGAAAAACTGTTTTTT. This sequence encodes CASRVQEDEKLFF. Supplemented by reference TRBV27 and TRBJ1-4, the full variable domain reads EAQVTQNPRYLITVTGKKLTVTCSQNMNHEYMSWYRQDPGLGLRQIYYSMNVEVTDKGDVPEGYKVSRKEKRNFPLILESPSPNQTSLYFCASRVQEDEKLFFGSGTQLSVL.

The count of this clone is one. The genes are TRBV29-1 and TRBJ1-3; D gene uncertain. V dropped 3 bases and J dropped 1 base, with 7 bases sitting between them. Per germline, CDR1 SQVTM and CDR2 ANQGSEA. The length of the CDR3 is 13 residues. CDR3 loop: CSVDNNSGNTIYF. The CDR3 DNA reads as TGCAGCGTTGATAATAATTCTGGAAACACCATATATTTT.

This chain connects TRBV7-3 to TRBJ2-6, with TRBD1 matching 8 bases. Germline trimming cut 6 bases from V and 2 bases from J; bases unmatched to any gene: 3. The CDR3 has 15 residues. Germline V gene sequence: CDR1 SGHTA, CDR2 FQGTGA. The CDR3: CASSSQGAGANVLTF. CDR3 sequence (DNA): TGTGCCAGCAGTTCACAGGGGGCTGGGGCCAACGTCCTGACTTTC. The whole variable domain, remainder taken from reference TRBV7-3 and TRBJ2-6, is GAGVSQTPSNKVTEKGKYVELRCDPISGHTALYWYRQSLGQGPEFLIYFQGTGAADDSGLPNDRFFAVRPEGSVSTLKIQRTERGDSAVYLCASSSQGAGANVLTFGAGSRLTVL.

The genes are TRBV19 and TRBJ1-2, with unresolved D. Germline lookup yields CDR1 LNHDA and CDR2 SQIVND (reference sequence). Trimming removed 5 bases from V and 13 bases from J, with 23 bases in between. The CDR3 has 14 residues. In DNA, the CDR3 is TGTGCCAGTAGTCTAGCCAGCTCCGACTCTCGCTGCACCTTC. Its translation: CASSLASSDSRCTF.

The DNA for the CDR3 is TGTGCCAGCAGCGCCCGCGGGGGACAGGGGGCAGGGTATGGCTACACCTTC. Translating gives CASSARGGQGAGYGYTF. The J gene is TRBJ1-2, the V gene TRBV9, with 12 positions matching TRBD1. The CDR3 totals 17 residues. Germline lookup yields CDR1 SGDLS and CDR2 YYNGEE. V was pared by 3 bases and J by 5 bases, with 11 bases of the junction left unmatched. Full variable domain (outside the CDR3, taken from reference TRBV9 and TRBJ1-2): DSGVTQTPKHLITATGQRVTLRCSPRSGDLSVYWYQQSLDQGLQFLIQYYNGEERAKGNILERFSAQQFPDLHSELNLSSLELGDSALYFCASSARGGQGAGYGYTFGSGTRLTVV.

The chain joins TRBV19 to TRBJ1-2; weak D call: TRBD1 (5 bases). The V gene lost 3 bases and the J gene lost 4 bases, with 12 bases spanning the gap. Germline CDR1 LNHDA, CDR2 SQIVND (reference sequence). The CDR3 is 14 amino acids. This CDR3 reads CASSIGDSSYGYTF. CDR3 DNA sequence: TGTGCCAGTAGTATTGGCGACAGTTCCTATGGCTACACCTTC.

The CDR3 protein is CASSLFPTGVRVGSPLHF. As DNA, the CDR3 is TGTGCCAGCAGTTTGTTCCCGACAGGGGTGCGGGTAGGCTCACCCCTCCACTTT. The chain recombines TRBV27 with TRBJ1-6; TRBD1 agrees at 8 bases. The CDR3 is 18 amino acids. The V and J ends lost 3 bases and 10 bases, in that order; junction bases with no gene match: 17. Germline values: CDR1 MNHEY, CDR2 SMNVEV (reference sequence).

This clone showed up just once. The chain carries TRBV6-5 and TRBJ2-3, with TRBD1 matching over 7 bases. This CDR3 spans 15 amino acids. After removal of 5 bases from V and 2 bases from J, the junction contained 7 bases not matched to a gene. The V gene's germline CDR1 is MNHEY and CDR2 SVGAGI. The chain's CDR3 is CASSRGGEITDTQYF. CDR3 coding DNA: TGTGCCAGCAGTCGAGGGGGCGAGATCACAGATACGCAGTATTTT.

A word on this clone: Other DNA sequences within the sample encode an identical CDR3. The rearrangement joins TRBV5-1 to TRBJ2-1, with TRBD2 matching over 7 bases. The V segment lost 1 base and the J segment 0 bases; nucleotides outside the gene matches: 1. In germline, CDR1 is SGHRS, CDR2 YFSETQ. This CDR3 region has 15 residues. CDR3 protein: CASSLSGGSYNEQFF. The CDR3 DNA follows: TGCGCCAGCAGCTTGTCGGGAGGCTCCTACAATGAGCAGTTCTTC.

The chain combines TRBV5-6 with TRBJ2-7; 11 bases agree with TRBD2. The CDR3 length is 16 residues. Germline CDR1 and CDR2: SGHDT and YYEEEE. V shed 3 bases, J shed 0 bases, and the junction held 5 bases outside the gene matches. The CDR3 nucleotides read TGTGCCAGCAGCTCCGGGACTAGCGGTTTCTCCTACGAGCAGTACTTC. This translates into CASSSGTSGFSYEQYF.

This chain connects TRBV29-1 to TRBJ1-2, with D possibly TRBD1 on 6 matching bases. In germline, CDR1 is SQVTM, CDR2 ANQGSEA. The V gene lost 5 bases and the J gene lost 4 bases, with 11 bases spanning the gap. The CDR3 runs to 12 residues. CDR3 sequence: CSVRTDSYGYTF. In DNA form, the CDR3 reads TGCAGCGTTAGGACAGACTCCTATGGCTACACCTTC.

DNA for the CDR3: TGTGCTAGTGGTCCGGGTCCTTGGCCCCACACCTTC. This translates into CASGPGPWPHTF. The gene calls are TRBV12-5 and TRBJ1-2; D remains ambiguous. The germline gives CDR1 LGHNT, CDR2 FRNRAP. The V end lost 5 bases, the J end lost 12 bases, and 16 bases lay between the germline ends. The length of the CDR3 is 12 residues.

The chain combines TRBV5-1 with TRBJ1-6; D not certain. With 0 bases removed from V and 10 bases from J, the gap between germline ends came to 17 bases. The V gene's germline CDR1 is SGHRS and CDR2 YFSETQ. The CDR3 is 16 amino acids. CDR3 in DNA: TGCGCCAGCAGCTTGGGCCCCTCGATAGGCGAGTCACCCCTCCACTTT. Amino acids: CASSLGPSIGESPLHF.

The V call is TRBV6-5, the J call TRBJ1-1; no definite D call. The V gene lost 3 bases and the J gene lost 0 bases, with 8 bases spanning the gap. In germline, CDR1 is MNHEY, CDR2 SVGAGI. The CDR3 sequence is 14 residues long. The CDR3 region is CASSYGLMNTEAFF. The CDR3, as DNA: TGTGCCAGCAGTTATGGACTGATGAACACTGAAGCTTTCTTT.

The V call is TRBV5-1, the J call TRBJ1-1, with 8 bases lining up with TRBD1. The CDR3 has 14 amino acids. CDR1 SGHRS and CDR2 YFSETQ come from the germline V gene. V lost 6 bases to trimming and J lost 0 bases; unmatched junction nucleotides: 4. CDR3 in amino acids: CASTAGGLNTEAFF. Written as DNA, the CDR3 is TGCGCCAGCACTGCAGGGGGCCTGAACACTGAAGCTTTCTTT.

J is TRBJ2-7 and V is TRBV28; D remains unclear. The CDR3 consists of 13 residues. Trimming pared 1 base from V and 3 bases from J, leaving 7 bases between. Germline assignment: CDR1 MDHEN and CDR2 SYDVKM. Here the CDR3 DNA reads TGTGCCAGCAGTTTATACGGGTTCTACGAGCAGTACTTC. Its translation is CASSLYGFYEQYF.